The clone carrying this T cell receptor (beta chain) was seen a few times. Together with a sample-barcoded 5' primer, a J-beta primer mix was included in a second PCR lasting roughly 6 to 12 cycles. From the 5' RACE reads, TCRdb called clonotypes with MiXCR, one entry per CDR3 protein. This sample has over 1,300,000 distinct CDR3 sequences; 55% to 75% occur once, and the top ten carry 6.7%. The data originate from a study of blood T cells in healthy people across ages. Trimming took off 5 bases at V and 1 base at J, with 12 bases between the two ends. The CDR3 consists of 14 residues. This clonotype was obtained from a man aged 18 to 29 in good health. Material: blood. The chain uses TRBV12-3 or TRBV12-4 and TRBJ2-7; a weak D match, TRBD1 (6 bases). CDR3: CASSQDSRSYEQYF. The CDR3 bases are TGTGCCAGCAGTCAGGACAGCAGATCCTACGAGCAGTACTTC.